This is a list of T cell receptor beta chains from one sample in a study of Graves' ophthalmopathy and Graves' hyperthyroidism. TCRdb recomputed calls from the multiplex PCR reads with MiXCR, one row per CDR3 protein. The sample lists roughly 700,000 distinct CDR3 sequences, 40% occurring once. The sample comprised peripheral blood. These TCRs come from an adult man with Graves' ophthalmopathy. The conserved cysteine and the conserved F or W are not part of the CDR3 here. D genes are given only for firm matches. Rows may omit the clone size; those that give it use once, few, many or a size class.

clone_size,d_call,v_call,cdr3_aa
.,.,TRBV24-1,ATSASLGLYNEQF
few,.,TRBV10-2,ASSPRWGGQPQH
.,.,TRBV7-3,ASSLGHGSSNSYEQY
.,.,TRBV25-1,ASSPSGEKTGELF
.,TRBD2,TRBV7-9,ASSLTGTSGILYEQY
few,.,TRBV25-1,ASSSNPTGNTGELF
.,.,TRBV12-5,ASGLATAHTEAF
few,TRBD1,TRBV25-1,ASSLGDRDSGNTIY
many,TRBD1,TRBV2,ASSGQGTYTEAF
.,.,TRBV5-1,ASSLGGGATGGELF
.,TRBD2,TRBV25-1,ASSPWSGGASGANVLT
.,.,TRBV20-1,SARGPGSGLSSYEQY
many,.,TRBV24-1,ATSDPGLRETQY
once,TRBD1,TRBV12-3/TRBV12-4,ASSPFEGAGTEAF
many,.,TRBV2,ASSPTGNTGELF
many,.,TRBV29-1,SGREPGGTEAF
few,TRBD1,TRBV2,ASSEGSGTGYQETQY
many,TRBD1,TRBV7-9,ATEDRDGYT
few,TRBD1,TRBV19,ASNPTGGARNQPQH
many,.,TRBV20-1,SASRRGNQPQH
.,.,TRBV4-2,ASSQVGNQGNTEAF
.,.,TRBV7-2,ASSQATSSYEQY
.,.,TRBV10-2,ASSEAQEQY
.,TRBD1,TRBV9,ASSDGQGTAYEQY
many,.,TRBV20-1,SARTSRNYGYT
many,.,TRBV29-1,SVALDSFQPQH
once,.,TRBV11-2,ASSPGRAGGTEAF
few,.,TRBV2,ASSDSPTSSYEQY
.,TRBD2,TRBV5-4,ASTIAGGETQY
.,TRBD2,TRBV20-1,SAPGLPGGETQY
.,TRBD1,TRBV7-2,ASRRRTGPSYEQY
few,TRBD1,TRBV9,ASSFRQGVDGELF
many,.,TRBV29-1,SVELRLNTEAF
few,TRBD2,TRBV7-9,ASSLGASGGRTGELF
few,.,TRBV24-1,ASPEPFIRQPQH
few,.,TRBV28,ASSFQGIKETQY
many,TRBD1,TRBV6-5,ASRSDRTGLGEQY
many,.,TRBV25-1,ASSEFSVGISRTEAF
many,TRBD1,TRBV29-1,SETRGRLDTQY
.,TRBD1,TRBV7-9,ASSLGTAYTGELF
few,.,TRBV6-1,ASSETWTPLETQY
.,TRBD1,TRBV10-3,ASRTTGAGSTIY
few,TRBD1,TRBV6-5,ASTRQGSDGYT
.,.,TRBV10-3,AISESNTYTGELF
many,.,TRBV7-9,ASSLGQDSGNYGYT
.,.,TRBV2,ASSSVRANYEQY
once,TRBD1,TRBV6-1,ASQAGGYYGYT
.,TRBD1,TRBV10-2,ASSERTGTGDQPQH
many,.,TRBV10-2,ASSLQPSMNTEAF
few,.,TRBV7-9,ASSPSGTPETQY
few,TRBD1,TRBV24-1,ATSETGTGGTNTEAF
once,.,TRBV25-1,ASSPPGGEEHYGYT
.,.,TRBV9,ASSRAGMETQY
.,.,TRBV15,ATSRTGLDYGYT
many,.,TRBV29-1,SARVFGNTIY